Listed below are T cell receptor beta chains from one sample, sequenced in a study of T-cell memory formation after mild COVID-19. TCRdb reprocessed the 5' RACE reads via MiXCR and lists one record per CDR3 protein. Among about 470,000 distinct CDR3 sequences listed, about 20% were seen once. Sequenced material: PBMCs or a T cell subset sorted from them (not recorded which). The receptor source for this set is an adult woman who had mild COVID-19 (a few samples of this study predate the infection). Cell type and time point are not known. The CDR3 runs from the conserved cysteine through the conserved F or W. A D gene is named only where the DNA matches it firmly. Clone size is shown for a subset of rows, as once, few, many or a class of expanded clone.

D: .; V: TRBV30; length: 14; J: TRBJ1-4; size: .; CDR3: CAWSAGGTNEKLFF; DNA: TGTGCCTGGAGTGCTGGGGGGACTAATGAAAAACTGTTTTTT
D: .; V: TRBV7-9; length: 15; J: TRBJ2-3; size: .; CDR3: CASSLPGGPTDTQYF; DNA: TGTGCCAGCAGCTTACCTGGCGGACCCACAGATACGCAGTATTTT
D: .; V: TRBV15; length: 15; J: TRBJ1-5; size: few; CDR3: CATSRDGVRNQPQHF; DNA: TGTGCCACCAGCAGAGACGGGGTTCGGAATCAGCCCCAGCATTTT
D: .; V: TRBV2; length: 11; J: TRBJ2-5; size: .; CDR3: CASKSGGTQYF; DNA: TGTGCCAGCAAGAGTGGGGGGACCCAGTACTTC
D: .; V: TRBV7-9; length: 17; J: TRBJ2-1; size: few; CDR3: CASSQTGYRSPTNEQFF; DNA: TGTGCCAGCAGCCAAACTGGATACAGGAGCCCAACCAATGAGCAGTTCTTC
D: TRBD2; V: TRBV9; length: 14; J: TRBJ2-7; size: .; CDR3: CASSGWGAGDEQYF; DNA: TGTGCCAGCAGCGGGTGGGGCGCGGGGGACGAGCAGTACTTC
D: .; V: TRBV11-3; length: 15; J: TRBJ1-1; size: few; CDR3: CASSPHGGGGPEAFF; DNA: TGTGCCAGCAGCCCCCATGGGGGCGGCGGCCCTGAAGCTTTCTTT
D: TRBD1; V: TRBV30; length: 15; J: TRBJ2-2; size: .; CDR3: CAWNKDRLNTGELFF; DNA: TGTGCCTGGAATAAGGACAGGCTGAACACCGGGGAGCTGTTTTTT
D: TRBD2; V: TRBV7-2; length: 16; J: TRBJ2-7; size: .; CDR3: CASSLAKLAGGYEQYF; DNA: TGTGCCAGCAGCTTGGCTAAATTAGCGGGAGGCTACGAGCAGTACTTC
D: .; V: TRBV5-1; length: 13; J: TRBJ2-4; size: few; CDR3: CASSLEGVDIQYF; DNA: TGCGCCAGCAGCTTGGAGGGGGTAGACATTCAGTACTTC
D: .; V: TRBV11-2; length: 16; J: TRBJ2-3; size: once; CDR3: CASSLLMGPGADTQYF; DNA: TGTGCCAGCAGCTTATTGATGGGACCAGGGGCCGATACGCAGTATTTT